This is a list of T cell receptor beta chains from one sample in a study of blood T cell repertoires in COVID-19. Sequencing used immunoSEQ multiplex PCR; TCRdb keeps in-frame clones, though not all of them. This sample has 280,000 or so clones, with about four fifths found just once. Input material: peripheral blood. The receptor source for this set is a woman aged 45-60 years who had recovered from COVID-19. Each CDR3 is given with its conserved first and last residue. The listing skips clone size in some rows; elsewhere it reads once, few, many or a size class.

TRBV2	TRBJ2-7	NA	CASRGHYEQYF
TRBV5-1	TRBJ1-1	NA	CASSIFGQGVEAFF
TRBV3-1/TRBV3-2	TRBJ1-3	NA	CASSQDRAAGNTIYF
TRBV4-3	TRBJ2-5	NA	CASSQRQGETQYF
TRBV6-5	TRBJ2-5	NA	CASSPGPGVQETQYF
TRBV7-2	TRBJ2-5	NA	CASSFPFRQETQYF
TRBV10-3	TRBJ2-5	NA	CAISAARGMETQYF
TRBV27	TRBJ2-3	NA	CASSFGLAGTDTQYF
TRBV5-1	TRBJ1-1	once	CASSLAGMNTEAFF
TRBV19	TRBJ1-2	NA	CASSIDRNYGYTF
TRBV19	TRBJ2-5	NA	CASSIAGGWETQYF
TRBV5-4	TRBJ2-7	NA	CASSRGQAYEQYF
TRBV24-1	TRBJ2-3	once	CATSDTGTGGGTQYF
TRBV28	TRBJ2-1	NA	CASTLRRGPGNEQFF
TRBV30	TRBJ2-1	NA	CAWTSGGLLNEQFF
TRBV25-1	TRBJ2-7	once	CASSFVLGEQYF
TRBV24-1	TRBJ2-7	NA	CATSGPFSEGAISYEQYF
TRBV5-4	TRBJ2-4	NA	CASSFRGGANIQYF
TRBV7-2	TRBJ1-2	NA	CASSWDTSNYGYTF
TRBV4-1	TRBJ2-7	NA	CASRPGLREGRPYEQYF
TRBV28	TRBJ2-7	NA	CASRDGVTYEQYF
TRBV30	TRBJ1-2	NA	CAWRQAGNYGYTF
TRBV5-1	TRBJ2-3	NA	CASSLGASDSTDTQYF
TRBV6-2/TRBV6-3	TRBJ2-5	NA	CASSYLVAGEETQYF
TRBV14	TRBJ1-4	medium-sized	CASSQRSLDRVNEKLFF
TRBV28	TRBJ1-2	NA	CASSLGGVRYGYTF
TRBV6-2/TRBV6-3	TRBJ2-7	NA	CASSYSIGQLSYEQYF
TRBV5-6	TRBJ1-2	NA	CASSLGQTVNYGYTF
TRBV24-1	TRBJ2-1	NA	CATSGAGENLYNEQFF
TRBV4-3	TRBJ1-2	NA	CASSQDLSAGAGYGYTF
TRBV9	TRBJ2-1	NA	CASSGPKGPLASPSYNEQFF
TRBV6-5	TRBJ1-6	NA	CASSYSNRRNNSPLHF
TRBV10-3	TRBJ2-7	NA	CAISQDGTGYEQYF
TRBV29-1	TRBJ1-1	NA	CSVELQGNTEAFF
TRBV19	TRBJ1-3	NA	CASTGTGGPSGNTIYF
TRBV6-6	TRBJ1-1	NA	CASSNTGGAAEAFF
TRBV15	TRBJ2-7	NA	CATSRGGTGTGYEQYF
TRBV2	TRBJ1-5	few	CASSEALLTNNQPQHF
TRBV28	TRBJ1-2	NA	CASSTTGQNYGYTF
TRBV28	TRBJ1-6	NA	CASRPAGDGFSPLHF
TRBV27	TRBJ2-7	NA	CASSLGRGPYEQYF
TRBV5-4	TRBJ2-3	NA	CASSLTSGSGTDTQYF
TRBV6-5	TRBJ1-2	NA	CASTPGGRDYGYTF
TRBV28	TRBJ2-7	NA	CASSRGGTLGEQYF